The 2 T cell receptor beta chains reported below all come from one sample, sequenced in a study of cytomegalovirus exposure and HLA in healthy donors. The PCR contained 60 Vbeta and 13 Jbeta primers. TCRdb's copy holds only in-frame clones and misses some; the assay was immunoSEQ multiplex PCR. Of around 110,000 clones listed, 65% to 90% are singletons. The sequenced sample was PBMCs. These receptors were collected from a woman between 25 and 40 years old in good health and CMV-seronegative.

This clone was detected only once. A read error may account for a junction end that differs from germline. The V call is TRBV7-9, the J call TRBJ2-1; D possibly corresponds to TRBD2 (6 bases). Per the germline V gene, CDR1 is SEHNR and CDR2 is FQNEAQ (reference sequence). CDR3 length equals 15 residues. CDR3 nucleotides: TGTTCCAGCAGCGCAAAGAGGGGACTGGAGAATGAGCAGTTCTTC. Its translation: CSSSAKRGLENEQFF.

The J gene is TRBJ2-1, the V gene TRBV4-1, with 7 positions matching TRBD1. The CDR3 runs 16 residues. Germline V gene data show CDR1 as MGHRA and CDR2 as YSYEKL. With V trimmed by 0 bases and J by 3 bases, 5 bases remained unmatched. CDR3 in amino acids: CASSQEHPGGYNEQFF. DNA of the CDR3: TGCGCCAGCAGCCAAGAGCACCCAGGGGGCTACAATGAGCAGTTCTTC.